Listed below are T cell receptor beta chains from one sample, sequenced in a study of tumor-infiltrating lymphocytes in primary liver carcinoma. TCRdb reprocessed the multiplex PCR reads with MiXCR, giving one entry per CDR3 protein. The table records around 70,000 distinct CDR3 sequences, about 72% of them present only once. Source material: liver tumor tissue from sampling region 4. These receptor sequences come from a man between 35 and 55 years old with primary liver carcinoma and hepatitis B virus infection. CDR3s include the opening cysteine and the closing phenylalanine or tryptophan. D genes are given only for firm matches. For some rows the clone size is stated as once, few or many, or as a class when expanded; others skip it.

j_call clone_size d_call v_call cdr3_nt cdr3_aa
TRBJ1-4 . . TRBV29-1 TGCAGCGTTGTTCAGGGGAAGGGTGAAGAACTGTTTTTT CSVVQGKGEELFF
TRBJ2-6 once . TRBV6-1 TGTGCCAGCAGTGAAGCTGAGTTCTCTGAGGCCAACGTCCTGACTTTC CASSEAEFSEANVLTF
TRBJ2-1 many . TRBV5-4 TGTGCCAGCAGCGGCGGGGACTTCTACAATGAGCAGTTCTTC CASSGGDFYNEQFF
TRBJ1-2 . TRBD1 TRBV28 TGTGCCAGCTTAACCCGTCGGCAGGGGGCTAACCGTGGCTACACCTTC CASLTRRQGANRGYTF
TRBJ2-1 . TRBD1 TRBV20-1 TGCAGTTACGATGACAGGGCGGACTCCTACAATGAGCAGTTCTTC CSYDDRADSYNEQFF
TRBJ1-5 medium-sized . TRBV12-3/TRBV12-4 TGTGCCAGCAGCCCCTTCCGGATTGATCAGCCCCAGCATTTT CASSPFRIDQPQHF
TRBJ2-1 many . TRBV6-2/TRBV6-3 TGTGCCAGCAGTGAAACCGGGACGGCAACCTACAATGAGCAGTTCTTC CASSETGTATYNEQFF
TRBJ2-1 many TRBD1 TRBV12-3/TRBV12-4 TGTGCCAGCAGTTTGCCCGGGACAGGGCTCCGGGGTGAGCAGTTCTTC CASSLPGTGLRGEQFF
TRBJ2-7 . TRBD2 TRBV4-2 TGTGCCAGCAGGGAACTAACGGGAGGGTTCTCCTACGAGCAGTACTTC CASRELTGGFSYEQYF
TRBJ2-6 . . TRBV4-1 TGCGCCAGCAGCCGAGAAGCAGGGACTGGGGCCAACGTCCTAATTTTC CASSREAGTGANVLIF
TRBJ1-2 few TRBD1 TRBV10-3 TGTGCCACCAGGACAGGGAACGGGGACTATGGCTACACTTTC CATRTGNGDYGYTF
TRBJ2-2 few TRBD2 TRBV2 TGTGCCAGCAGTGGACCTTCGGGGGGGTATGGCACCGGGGAGCTGTTTTTT CASSGPSGGYGTGELFF
TRBJ2-7 . . TRBV11-2 TGTACCAGCAGCTCAGGCAGGGTGGACGAACAGTACTTC CTSSSGRVDEQYF
TRBJ2-7 . . TRBV6-5 TGTGCCAGCAGCCAAAGCGGGTGCTACGAGCTGTACTTC CASSQSGCYELYF
TRBJ2-3 . TRBD2 TRBV11-1 TGTGTCAGGAGCCTCGGGACTAACACACAAACAGATACGCAGTATTTT CVRSLGTNTQTDTQYF
TRBJ1-5 once . TRBV4-1 TGCGCCAACAGCCCCCGGGAAGACAATCAGCCCCAGCATTTT CANSPREDNQPQHF
TRBJ2-7 many . TRBV29-1 TGCAGCGCTGGAGGGGGGTCGGCTCAGCGCTCCTACGAGCAGTACTTC CSAGGGSAQRSYEQYF
TRBJ1-4 once . TRBV29-1 TGCAGTGTTGATCATGGGAAGGGTGAAAAACTGTTTTTT CSVDHGKGEKLFF
TRBJ1-6 many . TRBV6-1 TGTGCCACCACCCCCCAACAGGGCGGAAATTCACCCCTCCACTTT CATTPQQGGNSPLHF
TRBJ2-7 once TRBD1 TRBV6-1 TGTGGCAGCAGTGAACGCGGACAGGCCTACGAGCAGTGCTTC CGSSERGQAYEQCF
TRBJ1-2 . TRBD1 TRBV28 TGTGCCAGCAGCGCTCCGGGACAGGAACTTAACTATGGCTACACCTTC CASSAPGQELNYGYTF
TRBJ2-7 few . TRBV11-2 TGTGCCAGCAGCTTAGACTTCGGGACCCCCAGCTCCTACGAGCAGTGTTTC CASSLDFGTPSSYEQCF
TRBJ1-2 . . TRBV7-9 TGTGCCAGCAGCCCCCCTACGGAGAGGGCAGGTGGCTACACCTTC CASSPPTERAGGYTF
TRBJ2-3 . . TRBV10-3 TGTGCCATCGGTGGGGGTGAGGAAGATACGCAGTATTTT CAIGGGEEDTQYF
TRBJ2-5 . . TRBV30 TGTGCCTGGAGTGTTCCACAGGAGTACCAAGAGACCCAGTACTTC CAWSVPQEYQETQYF
TRBJ2-7 . . TRBV10-2 TGCGCCAGCAGTGAGTCGGCTAGAGGGAGAGGCGAGCAATACTTC CASSESARGRGEQYF
TRBJ2-5 few . TRBV7-2 TGTGCCAGCAGCTTTCCCAGTGGCAGGCGGGAGACCCAGTACTTC CASSFPSGRRETQYF
TRBJ2-5 . . TRBV12-3/TRBV12-4 TGTACCAGCAGTTTCCCGGCTACTCAAGAGATCCAGTACTTC CTSSFPATQEIQYF
TRBJ2-3 many . TRBV7-9 TGTGCCAGCAGCTTACGGTCTAGTAGAACAGATACGCAGTATTTT CASSLRSSRTDTQYF